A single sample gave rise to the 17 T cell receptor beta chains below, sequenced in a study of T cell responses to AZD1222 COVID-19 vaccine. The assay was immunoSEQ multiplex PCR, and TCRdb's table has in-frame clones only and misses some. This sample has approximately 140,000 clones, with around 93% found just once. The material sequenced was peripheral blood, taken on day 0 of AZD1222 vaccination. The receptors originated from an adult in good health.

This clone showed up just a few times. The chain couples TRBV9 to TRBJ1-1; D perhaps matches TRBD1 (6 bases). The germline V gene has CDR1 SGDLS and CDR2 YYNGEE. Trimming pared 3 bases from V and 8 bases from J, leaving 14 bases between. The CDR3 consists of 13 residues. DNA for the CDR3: TGTGCCAGCAGCGCAGGCCCCGGGACAGAAGCTTTCTTT. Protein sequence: CASSAGPGTEAFF. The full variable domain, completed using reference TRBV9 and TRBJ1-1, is DSGVTQTPKHLITATGQRVTLRCSPRSGDLSVYWYQQSLDQGLQFLIQYYNGEERAKGNILERFSAQQFPDLHSELNLSSLELGDSALYFCASSAGPGTEAFFGQGTRLTVV.

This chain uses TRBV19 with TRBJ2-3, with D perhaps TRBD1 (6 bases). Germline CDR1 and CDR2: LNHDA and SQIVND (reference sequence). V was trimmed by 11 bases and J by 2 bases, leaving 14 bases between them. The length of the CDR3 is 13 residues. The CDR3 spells CASSQGNTDTQYF. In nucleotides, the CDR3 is TGTGCCTCTAGCCAGGGGAACACAGATACGCAGTATTTT. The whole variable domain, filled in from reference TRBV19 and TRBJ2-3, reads DGGITQSPKYLFRKEGQNVTLSCEQNLNHDAMYWYRQDPGQGLRLIYYSQIVNDFQKGDIAEGYSVSREKKESFPLTVTSAQKNPTAFYLCASSQGNTDTQYFGPGTRLTVL.

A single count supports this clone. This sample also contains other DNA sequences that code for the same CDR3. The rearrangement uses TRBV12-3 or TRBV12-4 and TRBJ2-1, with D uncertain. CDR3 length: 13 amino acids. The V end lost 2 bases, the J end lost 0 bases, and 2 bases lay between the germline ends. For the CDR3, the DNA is TGTGCCAGCAGTTTATCCTCCTACAATGAGCAGTTCTTC. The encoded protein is CASSLSSYNEQFF.

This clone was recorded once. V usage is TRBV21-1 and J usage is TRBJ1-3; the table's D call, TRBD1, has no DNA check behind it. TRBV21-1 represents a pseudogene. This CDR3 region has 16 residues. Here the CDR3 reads CASSKVCDSSRNTIYF. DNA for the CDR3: TGTGCCAGCAGCAAAGTCTGTGACAGTTCGAGGAACACCATATATTTT.

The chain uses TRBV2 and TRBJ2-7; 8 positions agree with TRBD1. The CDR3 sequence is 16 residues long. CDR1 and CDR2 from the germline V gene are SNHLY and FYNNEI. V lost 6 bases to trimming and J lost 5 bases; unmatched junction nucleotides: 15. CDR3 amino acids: CASSPPVGQGLNEQYF. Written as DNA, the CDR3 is TGTGCCAGCAGCCCCCCCGTAGGACAGGGATTAAACGAGCAGTACTTC.

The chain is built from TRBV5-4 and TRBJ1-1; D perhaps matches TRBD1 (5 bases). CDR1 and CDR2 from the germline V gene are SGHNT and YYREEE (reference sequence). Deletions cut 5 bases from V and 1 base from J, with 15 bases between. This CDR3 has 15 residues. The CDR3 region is CASSSGVMGNTEAFF. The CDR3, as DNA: TGTGCCAGCAGTTCGGGGGTTATGGGGAACACTGAAGCTTTCTTT.

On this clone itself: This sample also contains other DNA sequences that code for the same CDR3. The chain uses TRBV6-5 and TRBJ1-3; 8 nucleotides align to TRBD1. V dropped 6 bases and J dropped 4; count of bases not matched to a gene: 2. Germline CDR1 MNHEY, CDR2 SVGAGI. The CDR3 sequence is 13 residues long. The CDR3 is CASRRTGGNTIYF. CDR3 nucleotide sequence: TGTGCCAGCAGGAGGACAGGGGGAAACACCATATATTTT.

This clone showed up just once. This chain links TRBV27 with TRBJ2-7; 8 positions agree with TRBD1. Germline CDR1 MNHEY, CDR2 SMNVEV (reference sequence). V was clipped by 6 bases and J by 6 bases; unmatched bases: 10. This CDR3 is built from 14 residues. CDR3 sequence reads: CASRRQGALSEQYF. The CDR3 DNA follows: TGTGCCAGCAGACGGCAGGGGGCGCTCAGCGAGCAGTACTTC.

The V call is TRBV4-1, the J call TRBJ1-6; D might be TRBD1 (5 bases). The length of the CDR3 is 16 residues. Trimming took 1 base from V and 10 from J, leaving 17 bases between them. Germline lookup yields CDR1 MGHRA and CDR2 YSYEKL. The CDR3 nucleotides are TGCGCCAGCAGCCAAGTCACCGGGACCGGCCCATCACCCCTCCACTTT. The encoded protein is CASSQVTGTGPSPLHF.

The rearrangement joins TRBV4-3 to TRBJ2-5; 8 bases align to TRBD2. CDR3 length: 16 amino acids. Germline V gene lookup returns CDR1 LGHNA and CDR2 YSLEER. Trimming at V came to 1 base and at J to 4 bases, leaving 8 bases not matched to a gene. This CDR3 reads CASSQASPGGRETQYF. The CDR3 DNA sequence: TGCGCCAGCAGCCAAGCCTCACCGGGGGGGCGAGAGACCCAGTACTTC.

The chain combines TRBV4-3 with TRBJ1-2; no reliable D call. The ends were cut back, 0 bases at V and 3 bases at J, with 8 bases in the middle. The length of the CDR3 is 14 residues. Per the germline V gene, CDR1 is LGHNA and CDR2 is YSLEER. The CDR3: CASSQDNSHYGYTF. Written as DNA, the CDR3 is TGCGCCAGCAGCCAAGATAACAGCCACTATGGCTACACCTTC.

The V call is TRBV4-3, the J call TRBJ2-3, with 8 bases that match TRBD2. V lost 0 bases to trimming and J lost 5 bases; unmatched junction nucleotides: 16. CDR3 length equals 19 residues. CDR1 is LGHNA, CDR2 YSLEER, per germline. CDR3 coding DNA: TGCGCCAGCAGCCAAGATTTCGTGTCGACGGGAGGGCCAATAGATACGCAGTATTTT. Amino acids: CASSQDFVSTGGPIDTQYF.

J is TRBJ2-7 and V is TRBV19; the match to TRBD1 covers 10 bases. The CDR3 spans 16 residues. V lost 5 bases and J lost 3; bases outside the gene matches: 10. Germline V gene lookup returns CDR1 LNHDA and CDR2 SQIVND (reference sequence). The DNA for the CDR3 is TGTGCCAGTAGTTACGCCCAAGGGACAGGGGACTACGAGCAGTACTTC. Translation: CASSYAQGTGDYEQYF.

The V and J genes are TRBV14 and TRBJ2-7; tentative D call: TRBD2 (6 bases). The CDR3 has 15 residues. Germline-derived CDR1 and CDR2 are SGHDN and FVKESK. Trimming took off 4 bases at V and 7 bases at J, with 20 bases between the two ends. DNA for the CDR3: TGTGCCAGCAGCCGACCCGGCGGGGTTCTACGAGAGCAGTACTTC. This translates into CASSRPGGVLREQYF.

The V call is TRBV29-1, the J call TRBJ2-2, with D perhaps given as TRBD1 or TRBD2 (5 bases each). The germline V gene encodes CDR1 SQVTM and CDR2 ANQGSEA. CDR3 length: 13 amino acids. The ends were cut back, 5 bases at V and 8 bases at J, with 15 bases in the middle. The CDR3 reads CSVPGDLLGELFF. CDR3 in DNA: TGCAGCGTTCCCGGGGACCTACTGGGGGAGCTGTTTTTT.

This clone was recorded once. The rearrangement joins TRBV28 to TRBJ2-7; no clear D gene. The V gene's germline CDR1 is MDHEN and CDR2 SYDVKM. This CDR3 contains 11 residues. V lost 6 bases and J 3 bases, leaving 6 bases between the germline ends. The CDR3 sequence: CASSENYEQYF. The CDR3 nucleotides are TGTGCCAGCAGCGAGAACTACGAGCAGTACTTC.

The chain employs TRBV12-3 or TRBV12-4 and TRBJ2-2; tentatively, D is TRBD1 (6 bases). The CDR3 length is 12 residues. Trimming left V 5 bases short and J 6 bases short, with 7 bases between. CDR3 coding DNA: TGTGCCAGCAGTACAGGGCCCGGGGAGCTGTTTTTT. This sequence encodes CASSTGPGELFF.